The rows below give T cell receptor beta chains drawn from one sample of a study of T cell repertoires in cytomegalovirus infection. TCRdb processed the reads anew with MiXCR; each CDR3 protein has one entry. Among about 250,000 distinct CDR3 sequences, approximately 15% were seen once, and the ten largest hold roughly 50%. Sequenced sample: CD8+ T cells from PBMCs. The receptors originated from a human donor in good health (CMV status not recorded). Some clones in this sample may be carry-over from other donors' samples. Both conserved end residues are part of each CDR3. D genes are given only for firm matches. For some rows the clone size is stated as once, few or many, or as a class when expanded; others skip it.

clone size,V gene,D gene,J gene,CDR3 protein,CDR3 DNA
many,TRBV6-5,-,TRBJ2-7,CASTPVDGRYEQYF,TGTGCCAGCACCCCCGTTGACGGGCGCTACGAGCAGTACTTC
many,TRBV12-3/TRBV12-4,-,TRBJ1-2,CASSFSNGDPNYGYTF,TGTGCCAGCAGTTTTTCTAACGGAGATCCTAACTATGGCTACACCTTC
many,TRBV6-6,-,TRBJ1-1,CASSYSGAENTEAFF,TGTGCCAGCAGTTACTCAGGGGCGGAGAACACTGAAGCTTTCTTT
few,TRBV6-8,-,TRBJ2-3,CASSPRIRFTDTQYF,TGTGCCAGCAGTCCCCGGATCCGCTTCACAGATACGCAGTATTTT
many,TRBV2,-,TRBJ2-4,CASSKAKNIQYF,TGTGCCAGCAGTAAAGCCAAAAACATTCAGTACTTC
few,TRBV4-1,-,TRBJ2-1,CASSQDNGLAYEQFF,TGCGCCAGCAGCCAAGATAACGGGCTCGCGTATGAGCAGTTCTTC
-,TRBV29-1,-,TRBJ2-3,CSVLREPSVTDTQYF,TGCAGCGTTCTAAGAGAGCCTTCCGTTACAGATACGCAGTATTTT
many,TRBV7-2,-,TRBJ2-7,CASSPWGVSSYEQYF,TGTGCCAGCAGCCCCTGGGGGGTGAGCTCCTACGAGCAGTACTTC
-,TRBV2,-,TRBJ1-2,CASSPWRTYYGYTF,TGTGCCAGCAGCCCCTGGAGAACCTACTATGGCTACACCTTC
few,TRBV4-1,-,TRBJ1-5,CASSVGPPASNQPQHF,TGCGCCAGCAGCGTGGGCCCTCCGGCGAGCAATCAGCCCCAGCATTTT
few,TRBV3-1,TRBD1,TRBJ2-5,CASSQVSGTGGSQETQYF,TGTGCCAGCAGCCAAGTGTCCGGGACAGGTGGTTCCCAAGAGACCCAGTACTTC
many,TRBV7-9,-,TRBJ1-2,CASSLTIRGGDGYTF,TGTGCCAGCAGCTTAACCATTCGGGGAGGGGACGGCTACACCTTC
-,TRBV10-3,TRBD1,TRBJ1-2,CAITGTGYPNYGYTF,TGTGCCATCACGGGGACAGGCTACCCTAACTATGGCTACACCTTC
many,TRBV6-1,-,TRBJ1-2,CASSEPIQTENYGYTF,TGTGCCAGCAGTGAACCGATCCAGACAGAAAACTATGGCTACACCTTC
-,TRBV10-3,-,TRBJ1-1,CATGLNTEAFF,TGTGCCACCGGATTGAACACTGAAGCTTTCTTT
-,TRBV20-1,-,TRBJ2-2,CSARDWAQGNTGELFF,TGCAGTGCTAGAGATTGGGCACAGGGCAACACCGGGGAGCTGTTTTTT
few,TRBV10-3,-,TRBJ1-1,CAISEQGGMNTEAFF,TGTGCCATCAGTGAACAGGGAGGAATGAACACTGAAGCTTTCTTT
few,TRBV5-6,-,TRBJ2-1,CASSWLGERNEQFF,TGTGCCAGCAGCTGGCTAGGGGAGCGCAATGAGCAGTTCTTC
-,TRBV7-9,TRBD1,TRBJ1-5,CASSSETGVGQPQHF,TGTGCCAGCAGCTCTGAGACAGGGGTAGGACAGCCCCAGCATTTT
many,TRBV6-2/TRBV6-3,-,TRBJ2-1,CASSAGGDRVGNEQFF,TGTGCCAGCAGTGCCGGTGGGGACCGGGTCGGAAATGAGCAGTTCTTC
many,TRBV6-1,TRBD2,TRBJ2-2,CASRRRVAGNTGELFF,TGTGCCAGCAGGAGGAGGGTAGCGGGGAATACCGGGGAGCTGTTTTTT
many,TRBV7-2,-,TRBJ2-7,CASRGYEDYEQYF,TGTGCCAGCAGAGGTTATGAGGACTACGAGCAGTACTTC
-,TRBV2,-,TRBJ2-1,CASTSGESSYNEQFF,TGTGCCAGCACCTCGGGGGAGAGCTCCTACAATGAGCAGTTCTTC
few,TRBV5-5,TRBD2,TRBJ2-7,CATGGRESYEQYF,TGTGCCACGGGGGGGCGAGAGTCCTACGAGCAGTACTTC
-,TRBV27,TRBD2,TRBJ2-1,CASKTSDEQFF,TGTGCCAGCAAGACTAGCGATGAGCAGTTCTTC
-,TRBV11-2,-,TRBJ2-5,CASSQIDSEETQYF,TGTGCCAGCAGCCAGATTGACAGTGAAGAGACCCAGTACTTC
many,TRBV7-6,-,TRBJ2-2,CASSLYQGIGTGELFF,TGTGCCAGCAGCTTATACCAGGGGATCGGCACCGGGGAGCTGTTTTTT
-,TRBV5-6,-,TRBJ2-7,CASSFSGQGEQYF,TGTGCCAGCAGCTTCTCAGGGCAGGGCGAGCAGTACTTC
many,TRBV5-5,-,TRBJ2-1,CASSPGDSTNEQFF,TGTGCCAGCAGCCCGGGGGACTCCACGAATGAGCAGTTCTTC
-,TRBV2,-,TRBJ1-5,CASSALRASRGQPQHF,TGTGCCAGCAGCGCCCTCCGGGCCAGTCGAGGTCAGCCCCAGCATTTT
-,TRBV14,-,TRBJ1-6,CASSPGPNYNSPLHF,TGTGCCAGCAGCCCGGGACCGAATTATAATTCACCCCTCCACTTT
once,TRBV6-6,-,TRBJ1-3,CASSPRGQFSGNTIYF,TGTGCCAGCAGCCCAAGAGGACAGTTTTCTGGAAACACCATATATTTT
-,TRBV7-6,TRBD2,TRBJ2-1,CASSPGGNNEQFF,TGTGCCAGCAGTCCGGGGGGGAACAATGAGCAGTTCTTC
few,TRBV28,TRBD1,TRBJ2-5,CASSQDRGQETQYF,TGTGCCAGCAGCCAGGACAGGGGACAAGAGACCCAGTACTTC